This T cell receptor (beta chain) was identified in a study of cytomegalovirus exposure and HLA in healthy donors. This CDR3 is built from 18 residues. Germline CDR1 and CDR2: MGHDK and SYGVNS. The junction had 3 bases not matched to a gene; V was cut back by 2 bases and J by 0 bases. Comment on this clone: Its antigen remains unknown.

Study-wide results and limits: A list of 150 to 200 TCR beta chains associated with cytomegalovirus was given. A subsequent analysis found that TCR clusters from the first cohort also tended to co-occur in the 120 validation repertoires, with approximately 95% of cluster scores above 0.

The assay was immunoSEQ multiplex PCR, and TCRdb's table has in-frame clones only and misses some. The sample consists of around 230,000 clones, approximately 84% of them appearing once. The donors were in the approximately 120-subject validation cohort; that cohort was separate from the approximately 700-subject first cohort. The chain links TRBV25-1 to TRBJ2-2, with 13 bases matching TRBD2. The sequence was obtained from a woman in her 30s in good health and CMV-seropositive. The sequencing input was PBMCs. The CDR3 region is CASSERGLAGANTGELFF. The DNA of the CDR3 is TGTGCCAGCAGTGAAAGAGGACTAGCGGGAGCGAACACCGGGGAGCTGTTTTTT.